One and the same sample provided the 10 T cell receptor beta chains below, sequenced in a study of CXCR3-negative and CXCR3-positive naive CD8 T cells. Carrying UMI labels, the TRB cDNA libraries were prepared through 5' RACE. TCRdb reworked the 5' RACE reads into one entry per CDR3 protein, no DNA. The sample's table shows about 43,000 distinct CDR3 sequences. The sequencing sample was made of memory CD8+ T cells from blood. The receptors come from a human donor in good health. Some clones in this sample may be carry-over from other donors' samples.

V usage is TRBV6-2 or TRBV6-3 and J usage is TRBJ1-5; the TRBD1 assignment by TCRdb is unverifiable without DNA. This CDR3 region has 13 residues. The V gene's germline CDR1 is MNHEY and CDR2 SVGEGT. The CDR3 loop reads CASSYRDNQPQHF.

The rearrangement uses TRBV6-1 and TRBJ2-7. The CDR3 covers 15 residues. Germline V gene lookup returns CDR1 MNHNS and CDR2 SASEGT. CDR3 protein: CASSESSGGYYEQYF.

The rearrangement joins TRBV28 to TRBJ2-7; the D call from TCRdb, TRBD2, cannot be confirmed without DNA. CDR3 size: 14 residues. Germline V lookup: CDR1 MDHEN, CDR2 SYDVKM. The chain's CDR3 is CASSWRGRAYEQYF.

The chain links TRBV28 to TRBJ1-2; TCRdb gives TRBD1 as the D gene, but with no DNA this cannot be confirmed. Germline assignment: CDR1 MDHEN and CDR2 SYDVKM. This CDR3 contains 14 residues. Here the CDR3 reads CASSLTGILYGYTF.

J is TRBJ2-1 and V is TRBV27. The V gene's germline CDR1 is MNHEY and CDR2 SMNVEV (reference sequence). This CDR3 has 15 amino acids. This chain's CDR3 is CASSFLGGSYNEQFF.

The CDR3 sequence is CASSFLVSIPTQYF. The rearrangement links TRBV28 to TRBJ2-3. The CDR3 contains 14 residues. The germline CDR1 and CDR2 sequences are MDHEN and SYDVKM.

This chain joins TRBV4-3 and TRBJ1-1. The CDR3 sequence is 18 residues long. Germline V gene data show CDR1 as LGHNA and CDR2 as YSLEER. This chain's CDR3 is CASSQWVNLGGGDTEAFF.

The V gene is TRBV27, the J gene TRBJ2-7; TCRdb's D call, TRBD2, is unchecked because there is no DNA. There are 17 residues in the CDR3. The germline CDR1 and CDR2 sequences are MNHEY and SMNVEV (reference sequence). CDR3 protein: CASSLSALAGGAYEQYF.

This rearrangement joins TRBV28 to TRBJ2-1. The CDR3 covers 14 residues. Germline CDR1 and CDR2: MDHEN and SYDVKM. CDR3 sequence reads: CASTSGFWGNEQFF.

The V and J genes are TRBV11-3 and TRBJ2-1; TCRdb's assignment of TRBD1 cannot be checked, as there is no DNA. Germline loops: CDR1 SGHNT, CDR2 YENEEA. The CDR3 contains 16 residues. This chain's CDR3 is CASSLMTDMIYNEQFF.